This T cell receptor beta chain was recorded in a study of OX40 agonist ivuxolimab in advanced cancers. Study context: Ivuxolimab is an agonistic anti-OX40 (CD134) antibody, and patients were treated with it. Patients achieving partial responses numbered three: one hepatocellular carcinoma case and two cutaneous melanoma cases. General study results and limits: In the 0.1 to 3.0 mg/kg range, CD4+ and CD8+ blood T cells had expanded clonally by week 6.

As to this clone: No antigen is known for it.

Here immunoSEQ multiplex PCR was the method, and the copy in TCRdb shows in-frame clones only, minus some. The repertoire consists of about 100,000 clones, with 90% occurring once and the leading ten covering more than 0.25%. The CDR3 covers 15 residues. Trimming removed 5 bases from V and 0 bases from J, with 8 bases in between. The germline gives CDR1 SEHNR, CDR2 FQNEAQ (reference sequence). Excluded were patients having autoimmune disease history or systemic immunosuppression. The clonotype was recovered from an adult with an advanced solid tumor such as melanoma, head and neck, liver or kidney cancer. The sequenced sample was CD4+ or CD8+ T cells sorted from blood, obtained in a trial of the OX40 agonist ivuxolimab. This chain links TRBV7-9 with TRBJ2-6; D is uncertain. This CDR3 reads CASSPRNSGANVLTF. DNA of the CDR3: TGTGCCAGCAGCCCTCGCAACTCTGGGGCCAACGTCCTGACTTTC.